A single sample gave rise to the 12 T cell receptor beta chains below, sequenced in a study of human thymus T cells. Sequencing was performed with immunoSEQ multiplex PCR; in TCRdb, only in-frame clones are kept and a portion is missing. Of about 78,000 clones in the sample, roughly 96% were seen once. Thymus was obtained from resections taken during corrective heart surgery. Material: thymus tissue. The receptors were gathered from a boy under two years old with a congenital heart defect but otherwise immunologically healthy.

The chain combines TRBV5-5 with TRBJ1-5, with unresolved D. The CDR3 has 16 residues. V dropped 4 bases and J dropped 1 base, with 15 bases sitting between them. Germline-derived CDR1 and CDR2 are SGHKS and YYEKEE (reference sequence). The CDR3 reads CASSPDGNMSNQPQHF. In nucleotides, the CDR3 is TGTGCCAGCAGCCCCGACGGAAACATGAGCAATCAGCCCCAGCATTTT.

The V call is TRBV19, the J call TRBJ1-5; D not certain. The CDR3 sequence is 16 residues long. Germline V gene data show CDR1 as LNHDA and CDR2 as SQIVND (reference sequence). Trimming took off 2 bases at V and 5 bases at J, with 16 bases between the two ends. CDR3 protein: CASSIRPPRPHQPQHF. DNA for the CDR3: TGTGCCAGTAGTATAAGACCACCCCGGCCACATCAGCCCCAGCATTTT.

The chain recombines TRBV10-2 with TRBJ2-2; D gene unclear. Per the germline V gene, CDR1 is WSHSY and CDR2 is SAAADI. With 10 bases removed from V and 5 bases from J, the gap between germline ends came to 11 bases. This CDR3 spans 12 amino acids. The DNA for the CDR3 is TGCGCCACCCAAGACCTGACCGGGGAGCTGTTTTTT. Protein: CATQDLTGELFF.

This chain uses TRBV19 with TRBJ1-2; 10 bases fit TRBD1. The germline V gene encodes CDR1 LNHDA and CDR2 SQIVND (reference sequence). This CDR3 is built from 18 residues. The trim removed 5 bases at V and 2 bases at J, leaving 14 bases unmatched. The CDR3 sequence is CASSPRQGARRQNYGYTF. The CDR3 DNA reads TGTGCCAGTAGTCCCCGACAGGGGGCGCGAAGGCAGAACTATGGCTACACCTTC.

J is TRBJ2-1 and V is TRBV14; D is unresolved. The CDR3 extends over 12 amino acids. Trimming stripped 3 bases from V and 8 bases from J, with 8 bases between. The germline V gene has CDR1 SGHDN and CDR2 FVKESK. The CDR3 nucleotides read TGTGCCAGCAGCCATGTCCGGCATGAGCAGTTCTTC. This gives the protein CASSHVRHEQFF.

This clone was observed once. CDR3 in amino acids: CASSQVTQGPLTEAFF. In nucleotides, the CDR3 is TGCGCCAGCAGCCAAGTTACGCAGGGGCCCCTCACTGAAGCTTTCTTT. The gene calls are TRBV4-3 and TRBJ1-1, with a tentative D call TRBD1 (6 bases). The V and J ends lost 1 base and 4 bases respectively, with 16 bases between them. The CDR3 has 16 residues. Germline lookup yields CDR1 LGHNA and CDR2 YSLEER.

CDR3 sequence: CASRNGGCSYEQYF. CDR3 nucleotides: TGTGCCAGCAGGAACGGAGGGTGCTCCTACGAGCAGTACTTC. The V gene is TRBV27, the J gene TRBJ2-7, with D possibly matching TRBD2 (6 bases). Germline CDR1 is MNHEY and CDR2 is SMNVEV (reference sequence). With 6 bases removed from V and 0 bases from J, the gap between germline ends came to 12 bases. CDR3 length equals 14 residues.

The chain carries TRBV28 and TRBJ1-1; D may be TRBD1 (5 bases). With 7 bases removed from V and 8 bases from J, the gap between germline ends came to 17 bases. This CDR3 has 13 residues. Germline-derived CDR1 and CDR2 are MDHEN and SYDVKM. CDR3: CASTTAENREAFF. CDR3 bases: TGTGCCAGCACCACGGCGGAAAACAGGGAAGCTTTCTTT.

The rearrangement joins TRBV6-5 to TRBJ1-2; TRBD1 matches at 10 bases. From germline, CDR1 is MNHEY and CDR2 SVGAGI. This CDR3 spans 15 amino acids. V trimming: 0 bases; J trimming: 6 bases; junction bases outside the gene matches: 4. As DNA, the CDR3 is TGTGCCAGCAGTTACTCAGACAGGGGGCTTAATGGCTACACCTTC. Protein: CASSYSDRGLNGYTF.

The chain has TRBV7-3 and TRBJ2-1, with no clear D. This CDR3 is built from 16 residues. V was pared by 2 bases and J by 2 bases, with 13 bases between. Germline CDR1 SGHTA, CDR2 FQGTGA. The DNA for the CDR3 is TGTGCCAGCAGCTTATGGAATGGCGGCCCCTACAATGAGCAGTTCTTC. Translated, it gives CASSLWNGGPYNEQFF.

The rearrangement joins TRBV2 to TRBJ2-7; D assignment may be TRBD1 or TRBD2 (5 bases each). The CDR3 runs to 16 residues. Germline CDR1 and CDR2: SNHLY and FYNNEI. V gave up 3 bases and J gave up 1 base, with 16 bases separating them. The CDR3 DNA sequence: TGTGCCAGCAGTGAGGGACCGGGACCCTCTTCCTACGAGCAGTACTTC. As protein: CASSEGPGPSSYEQYF.

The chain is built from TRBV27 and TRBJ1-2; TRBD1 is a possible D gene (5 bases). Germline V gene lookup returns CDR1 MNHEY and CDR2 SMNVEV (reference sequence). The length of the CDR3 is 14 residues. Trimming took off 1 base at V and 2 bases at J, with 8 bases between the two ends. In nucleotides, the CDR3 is TGTGCCAGCAGTTTATTTGGGGGGAACTATGGCTACACCTTC. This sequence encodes CASSLFGGNYGYTF.